This is a list of T cell receptor beta chains from one sample in a study of T cell changes during pregnancy in multiple sclerosis. TCRdb keeps only in-frame clones here, not all; method: immunoSEQ multiplex PCR. The table shows about 79,000 clones, with around 93% occurring only once. The sequencing here drew on peripheral blood, taken in the second trimester of pregnancy. The receptors shown here come from a female donor in good health, enrolled as a control in a pregnancy study. The conserved cysteine and the conserved F or W are not part of the CDR3 here. D genes are given only for firm matches.

D,V,CDR3
TRBD2,TRBV19,ASSRPSGGVNNEQF
.,TRBV4-1,ASSQTGLREQY
TRBD1,TRBV6-1,ASSAGTGGNQPQH
TRBD1,TRBV5-1,ASRQQGFEGNEQF
.,TRBV6-4,ATRDTSSLGTQY
.,TRBV7-8,ASSSAHRNTEAF
.,TRBV7-2,ASSLAGGKETQY
TRBD1,TRBV30,AAGGAYLQPQH
.,TRBV14,ASSQGPVISYEQY
TRBD2,TRBV27,ASSHGLAGGVYEQY
.,TRBV5-4,ASSGGGQATNEKLF
TRBD1,TRBV29-1,SGGTGAPYNEQF
TRBD2,TRBV9,ASSVVAGGSYNEQF
TRBD2,TRBV27,ASSRASGLYEQY
.,TRBV4-2,ASSLQSETEAF
.,TRBV7-2,ASSPQQGSGYT
TRBD1,TRBV6-4,ASSETGGAGDEQF
TRBD2,TRBV7-3,ASSLIPGGTYNEQF
.,TRBV25-1,ASSEFSGRERTGELF
.,TRBV5-6,ASSSPGLNHNEKLF
.,TRBV4-1,ASSQGEATNYGYT
.,TRBV9,ASSPRTANTAYEQY
TRBD1,TRBV9,ASSVRTGKEKLF
TRBD1,TRBV2,ASTLDRGSYNEQF
.,TRBV27,ASSSVLEANTEAF
TRBD1,TRBV10-3,AISDLTGAPYEQY
.,TRBV10-3,AINPSGTDTQY
.,TRBV7-9,ASSLGTSREQY
.,TRBV4-3,ASSQAFDSSGANVLT
TRBD2,TRBV4-2,ASSPGSGGSYEQY
TRBD1,TRBV19,ASSNDRDTEAF
.,TRBV29-1,SVEVPWETQETQY
TRBD1,TRBV15,ATSRLQNTGVELTEAF
TRBD2,TRBV9,ASSVGLAGDYEQY
.,TRBV19,ASSMGRDGQSGQY
.,TRBV6-6,ASRNRQVAYEQY
.,TRBV5-1,ASSFLTEQETQY
TRBD1,TRBV7-2,ASSTRTGGYEQY
TRBD1,TRBV4-3,ASSQEGTGGTYEQY
TRBD1,TRBV7-3,ASSWTGGEGNQPQH
TRBD1,TRBV29-1,SANTGGVGTDTQY
.,TRBV6-5,ASSYSRASYNEQF
TRBD1,TRBV5-4,ASSPDRGRGVF
.,TRBV5-8,ASSITGTPVNTEAF
.,TRBV6-1,ASRDSMNTEAF
.,TRBV27,ATRGAREAF
.,TRBV9,ASSPGLVQETQY
TRBD1,TRBV6-5,ASISTDRGYGYT
.,TRBV7-8,ASSSTGRLLSEQY
.,TRBV9,ASSRRQDPQPQH
TRBD2,TRBV10-3,ATGTSGGEDEQF
TRBD1,TRBV6-4,ASSGQQGSNSNQPQH